What follows is one T cell receptor beta chain and its context. Profiling relied on immunoSEQ multiplex PCR, and the TCRdb table lists in-frame clones only, not all of them. This sample yields roughly 90,000 clones, of which around 82% are seen a single time; roughly 12% belongs to the top ten. This sample was taken from a study of blood T cell repertoires in COVID-19. Sequenced: peripheral blood. The TCR was taken from a human donor in a cohort sampled during active COVID-19.

The CDR3 is CASSPPPTSGRAGELFF. For the CDR3, the DNA is TGTGCCAGCAGCCCTCCCCCGACTAGCGGGAGGGCCGGGGAGCTGTTTTTT. The chain uses TRBV7-9 and TRBJ2-2, with TRBD2 matching 14 bases. The CDR3 length is 17 residues. Trimming removed 5 bases from V and 6 bases from J; junction bases left unmatched: 8. CDR1 and CDR2 (germline): SEHNR, FQNEAQ (reference sequence).